Detailed here is one TCR beta chain. Its antigen is currently unknown. UMIs with a 6-nucleotide sample barcode were added by template switching. TCRdb reprocessed the 5' RACE reads; each CDR3 protein has one entry and no DNA is given. Its listing shows approximately 150,000 distinct CDR3 sequences. The CDR3 totals 12 residues. CDR1 LGHNT and CDR2 FRNRAP come from the germline V gene. The data stem from a study of monozygotic twins with inflammatory bowel disease. General study findings and limits: Different subtypes (of T cells) could not be told apart from one another. Especially with disease activity, IBD patients had fewer clonotypes in common with others than healthy twins did.

The V gene is TRBV12-5, the J gene TRBJ1-1; TCRdb's assignment of TRBD1 cannot be checked, as there is no DNA. Sequencing used blood. This receptor was obtained from a human donor with ulcerative colitis or Crohn's disease, or a healthy co-twin of an affected twin (not recorded which). The CDR3 here is CASWEGAGEAFF.